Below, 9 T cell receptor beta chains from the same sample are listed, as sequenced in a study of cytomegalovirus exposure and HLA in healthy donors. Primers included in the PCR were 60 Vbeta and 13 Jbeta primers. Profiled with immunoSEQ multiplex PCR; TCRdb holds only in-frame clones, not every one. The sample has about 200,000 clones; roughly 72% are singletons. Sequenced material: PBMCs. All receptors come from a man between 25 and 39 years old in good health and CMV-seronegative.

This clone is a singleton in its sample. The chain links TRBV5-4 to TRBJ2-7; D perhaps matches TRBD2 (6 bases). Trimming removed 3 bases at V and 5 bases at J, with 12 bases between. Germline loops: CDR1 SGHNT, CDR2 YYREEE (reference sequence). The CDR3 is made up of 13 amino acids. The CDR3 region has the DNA TGTGCCAGCAGCTCCGGGAGCATGGACGAGCAGTACTTC. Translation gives CASSSGSMDEQYF.

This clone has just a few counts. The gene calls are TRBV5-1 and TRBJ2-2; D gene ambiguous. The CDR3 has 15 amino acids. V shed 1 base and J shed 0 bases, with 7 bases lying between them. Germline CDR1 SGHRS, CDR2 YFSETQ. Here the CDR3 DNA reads TGCGCCAGCAGCTTGCTAGGTGCGAACACCGGGGAGCTGTTTTTT. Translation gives CASSLLGANTGELFF.

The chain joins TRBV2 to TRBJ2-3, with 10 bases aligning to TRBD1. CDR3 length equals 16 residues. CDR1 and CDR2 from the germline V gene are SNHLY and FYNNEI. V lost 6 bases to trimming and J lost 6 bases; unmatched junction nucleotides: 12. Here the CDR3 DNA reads TGTGCCAGCAGCCGGGGACAGGGGCCCCCTCAGGATACGCAGTATTTT. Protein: CASSRGQGPPQDTQYF. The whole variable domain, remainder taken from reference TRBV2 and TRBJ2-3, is EPEVTQTPSHQVTQMGQEVILRCVPISNHLYFYWYRQILGQKVEFLVSFYNNEISEKSEIFDDQFSVERPDGSNFTLKIRSTKLEDSAMYFCASSRGQGPPQDTQYFGPGTRLTVL.

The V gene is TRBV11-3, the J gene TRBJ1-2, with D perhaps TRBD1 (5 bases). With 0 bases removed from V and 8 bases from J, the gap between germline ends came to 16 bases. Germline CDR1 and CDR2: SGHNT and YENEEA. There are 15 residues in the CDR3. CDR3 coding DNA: TGTGCCAGCAGCTTAGATCGGTTGGCAGGGCGAGGCTACACCTTC. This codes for CASSLDRLAGRGYTF. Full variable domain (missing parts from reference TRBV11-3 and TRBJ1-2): EAGVVQSPRYKIIEKKQPVAFWCNPISGHNTLYWYLQNLGQGPELLIRYENEEAVDDSQLPKDRFSAERLKGVDSTLKIQPAELGDSAVYLCASSLDRLAGRGYTFGSGTRLTVV.

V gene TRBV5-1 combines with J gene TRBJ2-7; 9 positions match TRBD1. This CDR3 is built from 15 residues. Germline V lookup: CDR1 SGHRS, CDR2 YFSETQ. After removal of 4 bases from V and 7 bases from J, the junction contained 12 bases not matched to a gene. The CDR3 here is CASSLTGTGNLEQYF. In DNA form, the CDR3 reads TGCGCCAGCAGCCTTACCGGGACAGGGAATTTAGAGCAGTACTTC.

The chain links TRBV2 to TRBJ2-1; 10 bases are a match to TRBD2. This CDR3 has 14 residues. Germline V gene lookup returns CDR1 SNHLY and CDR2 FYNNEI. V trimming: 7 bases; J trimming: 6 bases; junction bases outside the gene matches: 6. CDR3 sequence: CASTTAGGRNEQFF. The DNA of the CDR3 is TGTGCCAGCACTACAGCGGGAGGGCGCAATGAGCAGTTCTTC.

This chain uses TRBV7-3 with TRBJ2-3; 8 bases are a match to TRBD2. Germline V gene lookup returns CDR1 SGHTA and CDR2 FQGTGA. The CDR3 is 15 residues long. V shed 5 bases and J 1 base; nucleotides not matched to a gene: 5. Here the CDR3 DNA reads TGTGCCAGCAGCCAAACTAGCGGTCGCACAGATACGCAGTATTTT. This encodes CASSQTSGRTDTQYF.

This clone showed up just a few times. As DNA, the CDR3 is TGTGCCAGCAGCCCGCTGACGGGGGGAAACAATGAGCAGTTCTTC. As protein: CASSPLTGGNNEQFF. The V gene is TRBV7-3, the J gene TRBJ2-1, with 7 bases matching TRBD2. Looked up from germline, CDR1 is SGHTA and CDR2 is FQGTGA. CDR3 length: 15 residues. V shed 5 bases, J shed 5 bases, and the junction held 9 bases outside the gene matches.

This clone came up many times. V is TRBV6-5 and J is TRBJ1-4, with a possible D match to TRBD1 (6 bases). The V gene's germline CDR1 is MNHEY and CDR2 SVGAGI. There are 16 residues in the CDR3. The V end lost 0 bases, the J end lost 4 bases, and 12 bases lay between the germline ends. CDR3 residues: CASSYSVRGINEKLFF. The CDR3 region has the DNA TGTGCCAGCAGTTACTCCGTGAGGGGGATTAATGAAAAACTGTTTTTT.